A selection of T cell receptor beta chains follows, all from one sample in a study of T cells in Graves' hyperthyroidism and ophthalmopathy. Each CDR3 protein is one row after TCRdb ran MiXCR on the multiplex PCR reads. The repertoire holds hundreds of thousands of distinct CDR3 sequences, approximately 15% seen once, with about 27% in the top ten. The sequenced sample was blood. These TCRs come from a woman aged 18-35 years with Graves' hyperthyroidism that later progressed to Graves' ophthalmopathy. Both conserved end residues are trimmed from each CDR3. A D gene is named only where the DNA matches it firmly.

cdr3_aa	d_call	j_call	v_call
ASREGRQGGYGYT	TRBD1	TRBJ1-2	TRBV2
SVVGRSSYEQY	-	TRBJ2-7	TRBV29-1
ASTLYRPRDRAADTQY	TRBD1	TRBJ2-3	TRBV2
ASSAGLAGAGGSYNEQF	TRBD2	TRBJ2-1	TRBV5-1
ASSLAPGRTGLQETQY	-	TRBJ2-5	TRBV7-8
ASSVAGGPNNEQF	TRBD2	TRBJ2-1	TRBV2
ASCETGRTEAF	-	TRBJ1-1	TRBV18
AISESGTSRETQY	TRBD2	TRBJ2-5	TRBV10-3
ASSLVVRGDSYEQY	-	TRBJ2-7	TRBV7-8
ASSSDRGTNTEAF	TRBD1	TRBJ1-1	TRBV4-3
ASSFSGGSNQPQH	TRBD1	TRBJ1-5	TRBV12-3/TRBV12-4
ASSLGGTNTGELF	-	TRBJ2-2	TRBV5-6
ASSEGAASSASSEKLF	-	TRBJ1-4	TRBV6-1
ASSVQLAGEADTQY	TRBD2	TRBJ2-3	TRBV4-2
ASSDDDSTDTQY	-	TRBJ2-3	TRBV10-2
ASSAQGAVYEQY	TRBD1	TRBJ2-7	TRBV11-2
ATETPEGTEAF	-	TRBJ1-1	TRBV24-1
ASSKASGTARLNTEAF	TRBD1	TRBJ1-1	TRBV7-9
ASSRQGAGEQY	TRBD1	TRBJ2-7	TRBV6-1
ASGLGYTEAF	-	TRBJ1-1	TRBV12-5
ASSLRDQGGLSPLH	TRBD1	TRBJ1-6	TRBV5-6
ASSSYGTSGGIQY	TRBD2	TRBJ2-4	TRBV27
ASSWTGTDQETQY	TRBD1	TRBJ2-5	TRBV4-1
ASSGRGWQNGYGYT	-	TRBJ1-2	TRBV2
ASSETGFANTIY	TRBD1	TRBJ1-3	TRBV25-1
ASIPQTNSNQPQH	-	TRBJ1-5	TRBV19
ASSQSGSWAGELF	TRBD2	TRBJ2-2	TRBV3-1
ASSFLQGTSTEAF	TRBD1	TRBJ1-1	TRBV28
ASSLGGYGGNTIY	-	TRBJ1-3	TRBV13
ASTPDTSAVNYGYT	-	TRBJ1-2	TRBV5-1
SVEDWVAGVRYEQY	TRBD2	TRBJ2-7	TRBV29-1
SARSPGLAVRSYNEQF	TRBD2	TRBJ2-1	TRBV20-1
ATSRDQGGAYGYT	TRBD1	TRBJ1-2	TRBV15
ASSEGQLQETQY	TRBD1	TRBJ2-5	TRBV5-1
ASSTGGKAATDTQY	TRBD2	TRBJ2-3	TRBV19
ASSLGRGADEQY	-	TRBJ2-7	TRBV7-9
SASGRESYEQY	-	TRBJ2-7	TRBV20-1
ASSLTRSTEAF	-	TRBJ1-1	TRBV12-3/TRBV12-4
ASRTGPSLGPQH	-	TRBJ1-5	TRBV10-2
SAGTSGRARPDTQY	TRBD2	TRBJ2-3	TRBV20-1
ASSRSGRAGFDEQF	TRBD2	TRBJ2-1	TRBV6-1
ASSFVREGLHTQY	TRBD2	TRBJ2-3	TRBV12-3/TRBV12-4
SARGPSLTGNEKLF	-	TRBJ1-4	TRBV20-1
ASSSSQTRGEGAEAF	-	TRBJ1-1	TRBV6-1
ASSKTPGQVFYEQY	TRBD1	TRBJ2-7	TRBV6-1
ASSFRDRVTDTQY	TRBD1	TRBJ2-3	TRBV28
ASSLAGVGQETQY	-	TRBJ2-5	TRBV13
ASSVTSGSTYEQY	TRBD2	TRBJ2-7	TRBV19
ASSLDRENTGELF	TRBD1	TRBJ2-2	TRBV28
ASSLEVGNTYEQY	-	TRBJ2-7	TRBV5-8